The rows below give T cell receptor beta chains drawn from one sample of a study of beta chain features in type 1 diabetes. TCRdb keeps only in-frame clones here, not all; method: immunoSEQ multiplex PCR. The sample lists hundreds of thousands of clones, roughly a tenth occurring once. Sequences were obtained from naive CD4+ T cells from blood. The receptors were sampled from a man aged 30-40 years with type 1 diabetes. Each CDR3 is given with its conserved first and last residue. The D gene is left open where the match is weak. Clone size is stated in some rows and not others, as once, few, many or a class when expanded.

few	TRBV15	NA	TRBJ1-2	TGTGCCACCAGCAGCGGGAGGGGTTATGGCTACACCTTC	CATSSGRGYGYTF
few	TRBV25-1	NA	TRBJ1-4	TGTGCCAGCAGCCGAGGGAGGGGAAGTGGAAAACTGTTTTTT	CASSRGRGSGKLFF
NA	TRBV19	NA	TRBJ2-7	TGTGCCAGTAGTATATGGAGGGGCGCCTACGAGCAGTACTTC	CASSIWRGAYEQYF
NA	TRBV28	TRBD1	TRBJ1-1	TGTGCCAGCAGTACCCTACAGGGGGTTAGGGGGGCTTTCTTT	CASSTLQGVRGAFF
few	TRBV7-9	TRBD1	TRBJ2-5	TGTGCCAGCAGCCCCAGGGACAGGCTTCAAGAGACCCAGTACTTC	CASSPRDRLQETQYF
few	TRBV7-8	TRBD1	TRBJ2-5	TGTGCCAGCAGCCCCTCCCGGGACAGAGCTAAAGAGACCCAGTACTTC	CASSPSRDRAKETQYF
few	TRBV25-1	NA	TRBJ1-4	TGTGCCAGCACCGAAGGGGGGGCGGCTGAAAAACTGTTTTTT	CASTEGGAAEKLFF
few	TRBV4-3	NA	TRBJ2-1	TGCGCCAGCAGCCAAGACCCCTCAGGGGGGAGTAGCTTCGTTGAGCAGTTCTTC	CASSQDPSGGSSFVEQFF
few	TRBV2	NA	TRBJ1-5	TGTGCCAGCAGTGATTGGCGGGGTAACGTTAGCAATCAGCCCCAGCATTTT	CASSDWRGNVSNQPQHF
few	TRBV2	TRBD1	TRBJ1-6	TGTGCCAGCAGTGCAGGACAGGGTGGGAATTCACCCCTCCACTTT	CASSAGQGGNSPLHF
NA	TRBV7-9	TRBD1	TRBJ1-5	TGTGCCAGCAGCTTAGGAACAGGGGGCAATCAGCCCCAGCATTTT	CASSLGTGGNQPQHF
NA	TRBV6-6	NA	TRBJ2-7	TGTGCCAGCAACCGACCGGGACACCACTACGAGCAGTACTTC	CASNRPGHHYEQYF
few	TRBV30	TRBD1	TRBJ2-5	TGTGCCTGGAGCCCGGACAGGGTGGTCCAGTACTTC	CAWSPDRVVQYF
NA	TRBV18	NA	TRBJ2-3	TGTGCCAGCTCACCAGGGGGCGCTCGGGCAGATACGCAGTATTTT	CASSPGGARADTQYF
NA	TRBV9	NA	TRBJ2-7	TGTGCCAGCAGCGCCCGGACTGACCCCTACGAGCAGTACTTC	CASSARTDPYEQYF
NA	TRBV7-3	NA	TRBJ2-3	TGTGCCAGCAGCCTGGACGGACTCACAGATACGCAGTATTTT	CASSLDGLTDTQYF
few	TRBV18	NA	TRBJ2-5	TGTGCCAGCTCTCGCGGGGGCCAGGAGACCCAGTACTTC	CASSRGGQETQYF
NA	TRBV15	NA	TRBJ2-7	TGTGCCACCAGCAGAGGCGGAGGGGCCAGCGAGCAGTACTTC	CATSRGGGASEQYF
NA	TRBV5-1	NA	TRBJ1-1	TGCGCCAGCAGCCCCCGCGCAGGGGCGGATGGAAGGGTAATCTTT	CASSPRAGADGRVIF
NA	TRBV7-2	TRBD1	TRBJ1-2	TGTGCCAGCAGCGTCGGGACAGGGGGCTATGGCTACACCTTC	CASSVGTGGYGYTF
NA	TRBV18	NA	TRBJ2-5	TGTGCCAGCTCACCACTTCCGGGAGAAGAGACCCAGTACTTC	CASSPLPGEETQYF
few	TRBV7-9	NA	TRBJ1-2	TGTGCCAGCAGCCAGTTGCCGGGAATTAACTATGGCTACACCTTC	CASSQLPGINYGYTF
NA	TRBV4-2	TRBD1	TRBJ1-6	TGTGCCAGCAGCCCGGACAGGGTAAATTCACCCCTCCACTTT	CASSPDRVNSPLHF
NA	TRBV7-9	TRBD2	TRBJ2-3	TGTGCCAGCAGCGATCCGGGACTAGCGGGGGGGAGAGCAGATACGCAGTATTTT	CASSDPGLAGGRADTQYF
NA	TRBV9	NA	TRBJ2-7	TGTGCCAGCAGCGTAGGATCGGGAACGGGCGAGCAGTACTTC	CASSVGSGTGEQYF
NA	TRBV5-1	TRBD1	TRBJ2-5	TGCGCCAGCAGCCCGAGGACGAGGGGGCTCCAAGAGACCCAGTACTTC	CASSPRTRGLQETQYF
few	TRBV15	NA	TRBJ2-7	TGTGCCACCAGCGTAGGGGGGGACTCCTACGAGCAGTACTTC	CATSVGGDSYEQYF
NA	TRBV29-1	NA	TRBJ2-5	TGCAGCGTTGTGGAGGGGTCCCAAGAGACCCAGTACTTC	CSVVEGSQETQYF
NA	TRBV6-6	NA	TRBJ1-2	TGTGCCAGCAGTTACGCGGTGGAGAATCGGGACTATGGCTACACCTTC	CASSYAVENRDYGYTF
few	TRBV7-9	NA	TRBJ1-2	TGTGCCAGCAGCAGCGAAAGTGGCTACACCTTC	CASSSESGYTF
few	TRBV5-6	NA	TRBJ2-1	TGTGCCAGCAGCTTCCAGGCCAGAAGCTCCTACAATGAGCAGTTCTTC	CASSFQARSSYNEQFF
NA	TRBV29-1	NA	TRBJ2-7	TGCAGCGCCCAGGACAGTCCCTACGAGCAGTACTTC	CSAQDSPYEQYF